A single sample gave rise to the 3 T cell receptor beta chains below, sequenced in a study of CD8 T cells in ankylosing spondylitis. Whole-study findings and limits: Blood of patients with ankylosing spondylitis appeared to be characterized by a TCR beta motif of about eight highly homologous variants.

MiXCR, run by TCRdb on the 5' RACE reads, gives a single entry per CDR3 protein. The sample has 350,000 or so distinct CDR3 sequences; roughly 8% are singletons. These receptors are not linked to any known antigen. Sequenced material: blood, either unsorted or a sorted T cell fraction (not recorded which). These receptors were taken from a male donor with ankylosing spondylitis.

This chain joins TRBV20-1 and TRBJ2-1; weak D call: TRBD2 (6 bases). Germline values: CDR1 DFQATT, CDR2 SNEGSKA (reference sequence). The CDR3 has 12 amino acids. V was pared by 6 bases and J by 8 bases, with 14 bases between. DNA for the CDR3: TGCAGTGCGACCGGGAGCGAGGATGAGCAGTTCTTC. This encodes CSATGSEDEQFF.

Written as DNA, the CDR3 is TGCGCCAGCAGCCAAGGGCCGGGACAGGCCTACGAGCAGTACTTC. Protein sequence: CASSQGPGQAYEQYF. V gene TRBV4-3 combines with J gene TRBJ2-7; the match to TRBD1 covers 8 bases. Trimming removed 1 base from V and 2 bases from J; junction bases left unmatched: 4. Germline CDR1 is LGHNA and CDR2 is YSLEER. The CDR3 contains 15 residues.

This clonotype was found many times. The V gene is TRBV5-6, the J gene TRBJ1-4; no definite D call. Per the germline V gene, CDR1 is SGHDT and CDR2 is YYEEEE. The CDR3 contains 14 residues. Deletions cut 3 bases from V and 7 bases from J, with 13 bases between. The CDR3: CASSSPAYREKLFF. In nucleotides, the CDR3 is TGTGCCAGCAGCTCGCCCGCTTATCGTGAAAAACTGTTTTTT.